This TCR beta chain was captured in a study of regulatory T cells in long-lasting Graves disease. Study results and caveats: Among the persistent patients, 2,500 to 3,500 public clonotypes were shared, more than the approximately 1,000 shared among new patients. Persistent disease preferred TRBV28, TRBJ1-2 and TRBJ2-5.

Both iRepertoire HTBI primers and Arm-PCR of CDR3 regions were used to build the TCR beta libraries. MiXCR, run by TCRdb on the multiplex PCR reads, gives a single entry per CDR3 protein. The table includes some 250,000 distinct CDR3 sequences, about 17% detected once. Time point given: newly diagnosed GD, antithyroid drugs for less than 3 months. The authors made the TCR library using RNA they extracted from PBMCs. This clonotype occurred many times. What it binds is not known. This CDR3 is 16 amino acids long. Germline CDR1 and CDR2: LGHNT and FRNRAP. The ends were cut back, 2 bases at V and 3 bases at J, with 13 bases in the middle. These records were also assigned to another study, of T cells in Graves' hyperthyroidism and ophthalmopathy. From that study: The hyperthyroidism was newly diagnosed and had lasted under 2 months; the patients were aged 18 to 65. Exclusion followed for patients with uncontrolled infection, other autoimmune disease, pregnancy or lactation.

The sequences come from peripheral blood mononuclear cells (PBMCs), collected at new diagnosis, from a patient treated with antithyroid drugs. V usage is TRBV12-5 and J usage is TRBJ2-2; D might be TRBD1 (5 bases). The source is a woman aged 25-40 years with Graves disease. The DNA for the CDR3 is TGTGCTAGTGGTTTGCCCAGGGCTTTGTACACCGGGGAGCTGTTTTTT. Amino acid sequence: CASGLPRALYTGELFF.